Below are 6 T cell receptor beta chains sequenced from a single sample in a study of T-cell memory formation after mild COVID-19. TCRdb fed the 5' RACE reads into MiXCR, producing one record per CDR3 protein. Of about half a million distinct CDR3 sequences listed, around a sixth are singletons. The sequencing sample was made of PBMCs or a T cell subset sorted from them (not recorded which). Receptors were obtained from an adult woman who had mild COVID-19 (a few samples of this study predate the infection). Cell type and time point are not known.

The CDR3 loop is CASSPLDRDTGELFF. For the CDR3, the DNA is TGTGCCAGCAGCCCCCTGGACAGGGACACCGGGGAGCTGTTTTTT. This chain connects TRBV3-1 to TRBJ2-2; 8 bases are shared with TRBD1. The ends lost 4 bases at V and 3 bases at J; junction bases unmatched: 4. From germline, CDR1 is LGHDT and CDR2 YNNKEL (reference sequence). The CDR3 has 15 residues.

This sequence joins TRBV7-9 and TRBJ1-5; D gene ambiguous. Per the germline V gene, CDR1 is SEHNR and CDR2 is FQNEAQ (reference sequence). This CDR3 has 13 amino acids. V was trimmed by 1 base and J by 7 bases, leaving 8 bases between them. DNA for the CDR3: TGTGCCAGCAGCTTAGGATCCGGCCAGCCCCAGCATTTT. Its protein is CASSLGSGQPQHF.

V usage is TRBV7-2 and J usage is TRBJ2-7; no definite D call. The length of the CDR3 is 14 residues. The V and J ends lost 0 bases and 3 bases respectively, with 9 bases between them. The germline V gene has CDR1 SGHTA and CDR2 FQGNSA. The CDR3 nucleotides read TGTGCCAGCAGCTTAGCAGGTTTGGTCTACGAGCAGTACTTC. Translation: CASSLAGLVYEQYF.

This sequence joins TRBV7-2 and TRBJ1-1, with D perhaps matching TRBD1 (5 bases). The CDR3 is 14 amino acids. Germline CDR1 is SGHTA and CDR2 is FQGNSA. Trimming left V 3 bases short and J 5 bases short, with 13 bases between. This CDR3 reads CASSFLTGGTEAFF. The DNA for the CDR3 is TGTGCCAGCAGCTTCCTGACCGGGGGGACTGAAGCTTTCTTT.

This clonotype was picked up many times. The rearrangement links TRBV5-1 to TRBJ2-1, with TRBD2 matching 11 bases. J was trimmed by 5 bases and V by 4 bases; bases with no gene match: 2. In germline, CDR1 is SGHRS, CDR2 YFSETQ. The CDR3 is made up of 14 amino acids. The CDR3 bases are TGCGCCAGCAGCCCGGGACTAGCGGACAATGAGCAGTTCTTC. Its protein is CASSPGLADNEQFF.

This clonotype showed up just a few times. V usage is TRBV7-6 and J usage is TRBJ1-2, with 9 bases fitting TRBD1. CDR3 length: 18 amino acids. Trimming took 3 bases from V and 1 from J; bases not matched to a gene: 12. The germline V gene encodes CDR1 SGHVS and CDR2 FNYEAQ. The DNA for the CDR3 is TGTGCCAGCAGCTTTGCACCGGGACAGGGATTTGTTAACTATGGCTACACCTTC. Translated: CASSFAPGQGFVNYGYTF.